Each of the 13 T cell receptor beta chains below was sequenced from the same sample in a study of blood T cell repertoires in COVID-19. Method: immunoSEQ multiplex PCR; TCRdb's copy keeps in-frame clones and lacks some. The repertoire holds about 110,000 clones, with 88% as singletons. The sequencing input was peripheral blood. The receptors shown here come from a human donor in a cohort sampled during active COVID-19.

The chain couples TRBV6-1 to TRBJ1-4; no clear D. Germline loops: CDR1 MNHNS, CDR2 SASEGT. Trimming stripped 3 bases from V and 7 bases from J, with 9 bases between. The CDR3 loop spans 13 amino acids. CDR3 residues: CASSDAASEKLFF. The CDR3 region has the DNA TGTGCCAGCAGTGACGCGGCGAGTGAAAAACTGTTTTTT.

The chain joins TRBV2 to TRBJ1-2, with 7 positions matching TRBD1. The J segment lost 4 bases and the V segment lost 8 bases, leaving 16 bases of the junction unmatched. CDR3 size: 16 residues. Germline V gene sequence: CDR1 SNHLY, CDR2 FYNNEI. As DNA, the CDR3 is TGTGCCAGCCCCCCCACAGGGGATCCGATCAGCTATGGCTACACCTTC. Translated: CASPPTGDPISYGYTF.

CDR3 residues: CASRGLQGAENIQYF. The CDR3 nucleotides read TGTGCCAGCAGGGGGCTACAGGGGGCCGAAAACATTCAGTACTTC. V is TRBV2 and J is TRBJ2-4, with 9 bases identical to TRBD1. CDR1 is SNHLY and CDR2 is FYNNEI in the germline V gene. The J segment lost 5 bases and the V segment lost 6 bases, leaving 8 bases of the junction unmatched. The length of the CDR3 is 15 residues.

The genes are TRBV19 and TRBJ1-2, with TRBD1 matching over 9 bases. This CDR3 region has 16 residues. The J segment lost 3 bases and the V segment lost 4 bases, leaving 9 bases of the junction unmatched. The V gene's germline CDR1 is LNHDA and CDR2 SQIVND (reference sequence). CDR3 sequence: CASSRTGGGLDYGYTF. The CDR3 nucleotides read TGTGCCAGTAGTAGAACAGGGGGCGGATTGGACTATGGCTACACCTTC.

The rearrangement links TRBV6-5 to TRBJ1-5; 9 nucleotides match TRBD1. The V and J ends lost 6 bases and 6 bases, in that order; junction bases with no gene match: 6. The CDR3 loop spans 14 amino acids. Germline V gives CDR1 MNHEY, CDR2 SVGAGI. The CDR3 is CASRPTGGGQPQHF. The CDR3 DNA reads TGTGCCAGCAGACCCACAGGGGGCGGTCAGCCCCAGCATTTT.

The chain is built from TRBV5-8 and TRBJ1-5; TRBD1 matches 8 bases. Trimming took 7 bases from V and 5 from J; bases not matched to a gene: 8. Germline V gene sequence: CDR1 SGHTS, CDR2 YDEGEE. The CDR3 covers 14 residues. The DNA of the CDR3 is TGTGCCAGCGGAGCCAGGGGGCAAGATCAGCCCCAGCATTTT. Its protein product is CASGARGQDQPQHF.

This chain joins TRBV5-5 and TRBJ2-1; D is uncertain. V gave up 2 bases and J gave up 0 bases, with 9 bases separating them. CDR1 SGHKS and CDR2 YYEKEE come from the germline V gene (reference sequence). The CDR3 totals 15 residues. This chain's CDR3 is CASSLDRSSYNEQFF. CDR3 DNA: TGTGCCAGCAGCTTAGACCGGAGCTCCTACAATGAGCAGTTCTTC.

The chain uses TRBV18 and TRBJ1-2; 10 bases are shared with TRBD1. The V and J ends lost 4 bases and 5 bases, in that order; junction bases with no gene match: 1. The germline V gene encodes CDR1 KGHSH and CDR2 LQKENI. There are 13 residues in the CDR3. The DNA for the CDR3 is TGTGCCAGCTCACAGGGACAGGGGTATGGCTACACCTTC. Translation gives CASSQGQGYGYTF.

The chain uses TRBV2 and TRBJ2-4, with 10 bases matching TRBD2. CDR3 length equals 18 residues. The junction had 12 bases not matched to a gene; V was cut back by 6 bases and J by 1 base. CDR1 is SNHLY and CDR2 is FYNNEI in the germline V gene. The CDR3 spells CASSVEREGRGAKNIQYF. The CDR3 nucleotides read TGTGCCAGCAGCGTCGAGCGGGAGGGCCGGGGTGCCAAAAACATTCAGTACTTC.

The rearrangement uses TRBV6-6 and TRBJ2-7; TRBD1 matches at 7 bases. V dropped 0 bases and J dropped 7; count of bases not matched to a gene: 3. The CDR3 spans 13 residues. The germline V gene encodes CDR1 MNHNY and CDR2 SVGAGI (reference sequence). The CDR3 region is CASSYSTGQEQYF. The CDR3, as DNA: TGTGCCAGCAGTTACTCGACAGGGCAGGAGCAGTACTTC.

The rearrangement joins TRBV19 to TRBJ2-2, with 8 positions matching TRBD1. The germline gives CDR1 LNHDA, CDR2 SQIVND (reference sequence). The CDR3 totals 15 residues. V lost 3 bases and J lost 2; bases outside the gene matches: 2. Here the CDR3 DNA reads TGTGCCAGTAGTATGGGGACAGGAAACACCGGGGAGCTGTTTTTT. It codes for CASSMGTGNTGELFF.

This chain links TRBV5-8 with TRBJ1-3, with D possibly TRBD1 on 5 matching bases. Germline CDR1 SGHTS, CDR2 YDEGEE. The CDR3 is made up of 12 amino acids. V was trimmed by 4 bases and J by 4 bases, leaving 6 bases between them. In nucleotides, the CDR3 is TGTGCCAGCAGCCGACAGGGAAACACCATATATTTT. It specifies CASSRQGNTIYF.

There are a few counts of this clone. This sequence joins TRBV5-5 and TRBJ2-1; D may be TRBD2 (5 bases). V lost 4 bases and J 0 bases, leaving 11 bases between the germline ends. Germline CDR1 is SGHKS and CDR2 is YYEKEE (reference sequence). The CDR3 is 15 residues long. CDR3 nucleotide sequence: TGTGCCAGCAGCCGGACGGGAAGCTCCTACAATGAGCAGTTCTTC. Translation gives CASSRTGSSYNEQFF. Supplemented by reference TRBV5-5 and TRBJ2-1, the full variable domain reads DAGVTQSPTHLIKTRGQQVTLRCSPISGHKSVSWYQQVLGQGPQFIFQYYEKEERGRGNFPDRFSARQFPNYSSELNVNALLLGDSALYLCASSRTGSSYNEQFFGPGTRLTVL.